Sequencing of this T cell receptor (beta chain) was carried out in a study of blood T cell repertoires in COVID-19 (dated by TCRdb to about 2020). With regard to the full study: Samples from collaborators originated in the United States, Italy and Spain and spanned both the acute and convalescent phases of COVID-19. The dataset comprised deeply sampled blood TCRbeta repertoires from subjects exposed to, actively infected with, or recovered from COVID-19. The sample metadata nearly always contained a de-identified subject ID, COVID-19 status, age in years and sex. The repertoires were made available in a free public database intended to serve as a resource for research on the immune response to SARS-CoV-2. The samples were drawn from the first 160 participants of the ongoing ImmuneRACE study and from some 1,300 subjects provided by 6 global collaborators. Where available, HLA class I and class II types were taken from metadata supplied by the sample provider and were not determined by assay-based typing. The prospective study material was composed of cDNA or gDNA derived from T cells, B-cell-depleted T cells, or PBMCs. Paper-wide results and their limitations: The amount of clinical and demographic metadata varied by source and participant and was provided uncurated.

The collaborating institutions used their own protocols to collect whole blood in K2EDTA tubes. Collaborator samples were shipped for TCRbeta analysis as frozen whole blood, isolated PBMCs, or DNA extracted from either sample type. TCRbeta CDR3 regions were amplified from genomic DNA using the immunoSEQ Assay, a bias-controlled multiplex PCR. On the study's bioinformatics: The number of nucleated cells in each sample was estimated by amplification of reference gene primers within the assay. Sequence reads were collapsed and filtered to measure the absolute abundance of every unique TCRbeta CDR3 rearrangement. For each sample, productive Simpson clonality was calculated by taking the square root of Simpson's diversity index across productive rearrangements. What TCRdb holds here is the immuneACCESS table cut down to in-frame rearrangements. Part of the clones is not present; checked against another copy, under half of the missing clones reflect an unresolved V gene, and the others are unexplained. For V, J and clone size, that table is used; D and trimming come from the DNA. For this sample the table gives over 150,000 clones, of which more than 90% were detected only once. Roughly 0.56% of the sample goes to the ten largest clones.

For CDR1 and CDR2, the germline V gene lists SGHTA and FQGNSA. The junction shows trimming of 2 bases on V and 4 bases on J, plus 8 bases between the germline ends. Measured from the cysteine to the phenylalanine, the CDR3 is 14 residues long. Of all the DNA, just the CDR3 is kept, 42 bases in frame from base 1. This clone has a single count. This receptor's antigen is unknown. No quality values exist for individual bases; no much larger clone is one base distant. The source of this sequence is a man aged 45 to 65 with acute or convalescent COVID-19. The specimen was peripheral blood. This chain is built from TRBV7-2 and TRBJ2-2, with the D segment identity uncertain. The sequence in DNA is TGTGCCAGCAGCTTACGAGTAACCACCGGGGAGCTGTTTTTT. Translation gives CASSLRVTTGELFF.